Below, one T cell receptor (beta chain) is given with its context. This sample is part of a study of long-term antiretroviral therapy in people with HIV. Assay version v3.0 of immunoSEQ was used, and it was run at survey level. Assay used: immunoSEQ multiplex PCR; TCRdb lists only in-frame clones, some missing. The repertoire holds roughly 35,000 clones, with 85% as singletons. The input for sequencing was unsorted PBMCs, taken approximately 3.3 years after starting antiretroviral therapy. The clonotype was recovered from a man younger than 30 with HIV.

The DNA for the CDR3 is TGTGCTAGTGGTTTGACTAGCGGCGGCTACGAGCAGTACTTC. This translates into CASGLTSGGYEQYF. The chain employs TRBV12-5 and TRBJ2-7, with 8 bases fitting TRBD2. CDR3 size: 14 residues. V shed 2 bases and J 3 bases; nucleotides not matched to a gene: 3. Germline CDR1 reads LGHNT; CDR2 reads FRNRAP.